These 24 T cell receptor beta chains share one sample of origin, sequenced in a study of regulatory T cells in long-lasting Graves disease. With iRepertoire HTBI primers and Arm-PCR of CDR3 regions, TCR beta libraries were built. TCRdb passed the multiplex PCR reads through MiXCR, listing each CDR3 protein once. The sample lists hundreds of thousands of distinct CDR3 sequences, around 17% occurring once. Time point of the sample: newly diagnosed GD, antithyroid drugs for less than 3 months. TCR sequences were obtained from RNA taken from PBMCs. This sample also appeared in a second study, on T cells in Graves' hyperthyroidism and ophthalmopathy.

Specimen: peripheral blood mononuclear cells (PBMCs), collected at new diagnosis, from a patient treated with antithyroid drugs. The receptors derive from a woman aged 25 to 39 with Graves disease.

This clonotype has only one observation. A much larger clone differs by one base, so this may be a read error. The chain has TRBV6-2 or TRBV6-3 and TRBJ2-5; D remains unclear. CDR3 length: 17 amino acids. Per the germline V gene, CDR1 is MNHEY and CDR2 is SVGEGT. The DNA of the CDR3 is TGTGCCAGCAATTACCACAGACGAAAAAATACGGGAGAGACCCAGTACTTC. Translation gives CASNYHRRKNTGETQYF.

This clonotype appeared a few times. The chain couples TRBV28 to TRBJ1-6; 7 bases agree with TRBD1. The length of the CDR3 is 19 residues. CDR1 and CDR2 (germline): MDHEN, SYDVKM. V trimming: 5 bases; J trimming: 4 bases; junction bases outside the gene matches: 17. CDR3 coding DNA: TGTGCCAGCAGTATACGACAGGGTACTCATCCAATTTATAATTCACCCCTCCACTTT. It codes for CASSIRQGTHPIYNSPLHF. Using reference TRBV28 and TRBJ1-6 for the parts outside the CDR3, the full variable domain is DVKVTQSSRYLVKRTGEKVFLECVQDMDHENMFWYRQDPGLGLRLIYFSYDVKMKEKGDIPEGYSVSREKKERFSLILESASTNQTSMYLCASSIRQGTHPIYNSPLHFGNGTRLTVT.

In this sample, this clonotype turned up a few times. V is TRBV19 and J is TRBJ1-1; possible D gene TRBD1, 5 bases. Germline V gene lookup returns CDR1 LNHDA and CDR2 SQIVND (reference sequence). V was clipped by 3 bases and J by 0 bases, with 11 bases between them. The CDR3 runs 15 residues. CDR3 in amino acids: CASSMLGPMNTEAFF. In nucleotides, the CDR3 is TGTGCCAGTAGTATGCTGGGGCCGATGAACACTGAAGCTTTCTTT.

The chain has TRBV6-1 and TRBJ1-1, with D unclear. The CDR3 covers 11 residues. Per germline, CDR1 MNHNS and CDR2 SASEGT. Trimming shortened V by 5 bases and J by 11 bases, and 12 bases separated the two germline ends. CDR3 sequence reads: CASSLGLSAFF. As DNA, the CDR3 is TGTGCCAGCAGTCTCGGGCTGAGCGCTTTCTTT.

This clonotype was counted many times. Written as DNA, the CDR3 is TGTGCTAGTGGTCCCAACGGAGCATCCTCCTACAATGAGCAGTTCTTC. Amino acid sequence: CASGPNGASSYNEQFF. The chain joins TRBV12-5 to TRBJ2-1; D uncertain. The CDR3 runs to 16 residues. V lost 5 bases and J lost 0, with 14 bases in between. From germline, CDR1 is LGHNT and CDR2 FRNRAP.

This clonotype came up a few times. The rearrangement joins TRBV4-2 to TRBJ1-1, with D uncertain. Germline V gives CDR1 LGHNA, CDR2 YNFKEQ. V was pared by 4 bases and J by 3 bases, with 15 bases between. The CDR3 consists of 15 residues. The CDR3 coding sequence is TGTGCCAGCAGCCGAGAGACCACCGCCTACACTGAAGCTTTCTTT. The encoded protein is CASSRETTAYTEAFF.

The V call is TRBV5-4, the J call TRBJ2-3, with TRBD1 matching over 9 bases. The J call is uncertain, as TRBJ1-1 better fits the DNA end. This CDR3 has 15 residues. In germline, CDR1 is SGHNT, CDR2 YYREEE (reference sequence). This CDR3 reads CASSLAGTGSLGAFF. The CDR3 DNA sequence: TGTGCCAGCAGCTTGGCTGGGACAGGGTCACTCGGAGCTTTCTTT.

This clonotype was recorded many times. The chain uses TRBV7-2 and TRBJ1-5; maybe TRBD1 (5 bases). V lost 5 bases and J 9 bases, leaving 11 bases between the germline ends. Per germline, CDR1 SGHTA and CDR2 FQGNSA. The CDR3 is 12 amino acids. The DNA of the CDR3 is TGTGCCAGCAGCCCCCAGGGACCGCCCCAGCATTTT. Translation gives CASSPQGPPQHF.

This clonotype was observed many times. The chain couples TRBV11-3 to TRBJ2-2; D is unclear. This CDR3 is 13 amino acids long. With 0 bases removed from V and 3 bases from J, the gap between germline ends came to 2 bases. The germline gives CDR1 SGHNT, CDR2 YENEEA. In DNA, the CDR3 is TGTGCCAGCAGCTTAGAGTACACCGGGGAGCTGTTTTTT. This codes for CASSLEYTGELFF. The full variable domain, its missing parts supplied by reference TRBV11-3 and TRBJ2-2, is EAGVVQSPRYKIIEKKQPVAFWCNPISGHNTLYWYLQNLGQGPELLIRYENEEAVDDSQLPKDRFSAERLKGVDSTLKIQPAELGDSAVYLCASSLEYTGELFFGEGSRLTVL.

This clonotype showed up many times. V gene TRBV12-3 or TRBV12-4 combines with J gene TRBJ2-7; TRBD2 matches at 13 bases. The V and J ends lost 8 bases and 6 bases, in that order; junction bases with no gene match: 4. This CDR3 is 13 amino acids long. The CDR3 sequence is CASSGLAGAEQYF. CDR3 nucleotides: TGTGCCAGCTCAGGACTAGCGGGAGCCGAGCAGTACTTC.

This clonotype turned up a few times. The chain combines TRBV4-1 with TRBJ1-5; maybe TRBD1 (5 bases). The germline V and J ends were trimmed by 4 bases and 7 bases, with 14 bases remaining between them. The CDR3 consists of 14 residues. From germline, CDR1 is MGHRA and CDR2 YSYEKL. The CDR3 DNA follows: TGCGCCAGCAGCCGCGGGGCAGGTGGGCAGCCCCAGCATTTT. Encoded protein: CASSRGAGGQPQHF.

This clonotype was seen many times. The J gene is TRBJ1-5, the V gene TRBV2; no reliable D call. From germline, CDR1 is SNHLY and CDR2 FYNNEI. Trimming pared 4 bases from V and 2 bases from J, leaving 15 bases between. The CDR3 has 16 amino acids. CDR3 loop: CASSGFSPRGNQPQHF. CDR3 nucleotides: TGTGCCAGCAGTGGGTTTAGTCCCCGGGGCAATCAGCCCCAGCATTTT.

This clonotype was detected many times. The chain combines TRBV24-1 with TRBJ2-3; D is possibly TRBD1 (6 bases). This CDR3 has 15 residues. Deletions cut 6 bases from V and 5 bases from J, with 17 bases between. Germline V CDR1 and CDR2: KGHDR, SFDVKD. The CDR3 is CATSPTGNSGDTQYF. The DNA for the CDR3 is TGTGCCACCAGTCCGACAGGAAACAGCGGAGATACGCAGTATTTT.

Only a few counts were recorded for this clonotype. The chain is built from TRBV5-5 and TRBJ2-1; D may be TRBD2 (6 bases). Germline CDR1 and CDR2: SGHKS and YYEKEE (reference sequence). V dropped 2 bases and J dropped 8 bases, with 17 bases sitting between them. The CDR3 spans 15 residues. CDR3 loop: CASSFRDSGYYEQFF. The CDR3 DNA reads TGTGCCAGCAGCTTCCGGGACTCCGGTTACTATGAGCAGTTCTTC. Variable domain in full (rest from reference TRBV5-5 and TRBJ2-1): DAGVTQSPTHLIKTRGQQVTLRCSPISGHKSVSWYQQVLGQGPQFIFQYYEKEERGRGNFPDRFSARQFPNYSSELNVNALLLGDSALYLCASSFRDSGYYEQFFGPGTRLTVL.

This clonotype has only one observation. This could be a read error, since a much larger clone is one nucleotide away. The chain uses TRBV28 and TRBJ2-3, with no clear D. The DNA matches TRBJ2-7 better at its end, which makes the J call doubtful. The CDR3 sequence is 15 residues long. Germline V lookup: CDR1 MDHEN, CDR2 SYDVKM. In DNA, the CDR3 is TGTGCCAGCAGCCCGGTGCAGAAGATCTGGAATGAGCAGTACTTC. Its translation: CASSPVQKIWNEQYF.

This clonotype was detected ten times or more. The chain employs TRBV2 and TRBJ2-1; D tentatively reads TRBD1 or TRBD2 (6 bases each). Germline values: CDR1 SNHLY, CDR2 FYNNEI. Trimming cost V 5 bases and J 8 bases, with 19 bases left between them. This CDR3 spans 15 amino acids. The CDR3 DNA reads TGTGCCAGCAGTCAACAGGGAACGGGGGTCGATGAGCAGTTCTTC. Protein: CASSQQGTGVDEQFF. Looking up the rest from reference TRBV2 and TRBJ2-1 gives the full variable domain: EPEVTQTPSHQVTQMGQEVILRCVPISNHLYFYWYRQILGQKVEFLVSFYNNEISEKSEIFDDQFSVERPDGSNFTLKIRSTKLEDSAMYFCASSQQGTGVDEQFFGPGTRLTVL.

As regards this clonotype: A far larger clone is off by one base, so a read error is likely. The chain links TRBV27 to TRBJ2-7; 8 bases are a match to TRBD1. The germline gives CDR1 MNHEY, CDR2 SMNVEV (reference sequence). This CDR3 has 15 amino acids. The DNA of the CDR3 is TGTGCCAGCAGCCTCCGGGACAGGACCACCTACGGGCAGTACTTC. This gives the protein CASSLRDRTTYGQYF.

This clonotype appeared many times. The CDR3 loop reads CASSLQQGAGELFF. The CDR3 nucleotides are TGTGCCAGCAGCTTACAACAGGGGGCCGGGGAGCTGTTTTTT. The chain couples TRBV7-3 to TRBJ2-2; TRBD1 aligns across 8 bases. Germline V CDR1 and CDR2: SGHTA, FQGTGA. The CDR3 spans 14 residues. Trimming at V came to 2 bases and at J to 6 bases, leaving 2 bases not matched to a gene.

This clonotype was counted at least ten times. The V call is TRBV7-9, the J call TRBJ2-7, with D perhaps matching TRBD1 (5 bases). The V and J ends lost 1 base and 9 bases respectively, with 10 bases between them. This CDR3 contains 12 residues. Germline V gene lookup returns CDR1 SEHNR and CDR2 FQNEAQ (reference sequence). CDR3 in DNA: TGTGCCAGCAGCTTAGATCAGGGATCGCAGTACTTC. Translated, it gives CASSLDQGSQYF.

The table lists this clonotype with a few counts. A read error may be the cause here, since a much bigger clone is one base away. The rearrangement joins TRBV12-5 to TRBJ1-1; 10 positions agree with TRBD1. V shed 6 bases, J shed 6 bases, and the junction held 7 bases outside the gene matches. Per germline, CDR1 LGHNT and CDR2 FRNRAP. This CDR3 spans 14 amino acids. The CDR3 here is CASGSGTGVAEAFF. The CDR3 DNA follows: TGTGCTAGTGGCTCCGGGACAGGGGTGGCTGAAGCTTTCTTT.

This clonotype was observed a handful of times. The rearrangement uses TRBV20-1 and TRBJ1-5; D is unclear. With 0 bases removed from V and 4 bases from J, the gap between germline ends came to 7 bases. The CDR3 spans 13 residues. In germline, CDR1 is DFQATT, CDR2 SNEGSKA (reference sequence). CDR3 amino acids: CSAREGLNQPQHF. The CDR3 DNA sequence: TGCAGTGCTAGAGAAGGGTTAAATCAGCCCCAGCATTTT.

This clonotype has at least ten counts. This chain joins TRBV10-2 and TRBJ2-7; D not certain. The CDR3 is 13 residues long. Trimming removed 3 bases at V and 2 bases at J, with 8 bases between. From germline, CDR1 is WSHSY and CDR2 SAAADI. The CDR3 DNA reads TGCGCCAGCAGTGAAAACAACGCCTACGAGCAGTACTTC. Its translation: CASSENNAYEQYF.

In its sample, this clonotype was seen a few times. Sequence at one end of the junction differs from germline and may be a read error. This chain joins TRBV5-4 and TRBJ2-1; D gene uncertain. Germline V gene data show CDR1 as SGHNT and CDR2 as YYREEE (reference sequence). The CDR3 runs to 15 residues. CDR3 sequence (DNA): TGTGCCAGCAGCTTAATTGGCCAGACGTACAGTGAGCAGTTCTTC. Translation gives CASSLIGQTYSEQFF.

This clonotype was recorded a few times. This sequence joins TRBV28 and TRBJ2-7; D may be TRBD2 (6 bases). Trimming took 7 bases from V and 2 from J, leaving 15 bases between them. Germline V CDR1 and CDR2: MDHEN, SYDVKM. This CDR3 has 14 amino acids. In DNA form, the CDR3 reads TGTGCCAGCATCCCTCACTCGGGGGCCTACGAGCAGTACTTC. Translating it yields CASIPHSGAYEQYF.